This TCR beta chain was recovered during a study of molecular identifiers for immune sequencing clone quantification. CDR3 length: 15 residues. Germline V gives CDR1 LNHDA, CDR2 SQIVND (reference sequence). Regarding the study as a whole: Jurkat TCR RNA from one cell was spiked into some 1 million naive cells, and it was reportedly detectable there.

Comment on this clonotype: Its specificity is not known. One junction end disagrees with the germline gene, perhaps due to a read error.

TCRdb recomputed calls from the PCR reads with MiXCR, one row per CDR3 protein. This sample has more than 550,000 distinct CDR3 sequences; 25% occur once, and the top ten carry roughly 0.83%. This sequence was found in a human donor in good health. Some libraries in this study had Jurkat cell RNA spiked in. Sequencing was done on a sample of naive CD8+ T cells from blood, with Jurkat cell RNA spiked in. Subset specified: FACS-sorted CD8+CD4-CCR7+CD45RA+ naive T cells. The chain couples TRBV19 to TRBJ1-1; D perhaps matches TRBD1 (6 bases). The CDR3 DNA reads as TGTGCCAGTAGTTACTCAGGGGAGTTGAACACTGAAACTTTCTTT. It yields the protein CASSYSGELNTETFF.